These 13 T cell receptor beta chains were all obtained from the same sample, sequenced in a study of T cell changes during pregnancy in multiple sclerosis. The data were produced by immunoSEQ multiplex PCR, yet TCRdb's version contains in-frame clones alone and is incomplete. The table shows about 38,000 clones, with over 90% occurring only once. The specimen comprised CD4+ T cells from peripheral blood mononuclear cells, sampled in the second trimester of pregnancy. The receptors shown here come from a female donor with multiple sclerosis, enrolled in a pregnancy study.

This chain connects TRBV19 to TRBJ1-3; D is unresolved. V was cut by 7 bases and J by 4 bases, with 17 bases left in between. Germline CDR1 and CDR2: LNHDA and SQIVND (reference sequence). This CDR3 region has 15 residues. CDR3 DNA: TGTGCCAGTACTGGAGTGTTCAGTGCAGGAAACACCATATATTTT. Its translation: CASTGVFSAGNTIYF.

The chain combines TRBV2 with TRBJ1-1; maybe TRBD1 (6 bases). The CDR3 consists of 15 residues. Germline V gene lookup returns CDR1 SNHLY and CDR2 FYNNEI. With 7 bases removed from V and 3 bases from J, the gap between germline ends came to 18 bases. CDR3 sequence: CASTLKRTDYTEAFF. CDR3 bases: TGTGCCAGCACCCTAAAACGGACAGACTACACTGAAGCTTTCTTT.

V usage is TRBV7-8 and J usage is TRBJ2-5; no firm D call. Looked up from germline, CDR1 is SGHVS and CDR2 is FQNEAQ. V gave up 2 bases and J gave up 0 bases, with 7 bases separating them. The CDR3 has 14 residues. The CDR3 DNA reads TGTGCCAGCAGCTTATCCCTGTACCAAGAGACCCAGTACTTC. Its protein product is CASSLSLYQETQYF.

The rearrangement links TRBV29-1 to TRBJ2-7, with 7 nucleotides matching TRBD1. This CDR3 comprises 14 residues. The germline V gene has CDR1 SQVTM and CDR2 ANQGSEA. The V gene end was trimmed by 6 bases and the J gene end by 0 bases; junction bases not matched to a gene: 8. The CDR3 reads CSVLGGDSSYEQYF. The CDR3 DNA sequence: TGCAGCGTCCTAGGGGGCGACAGCTCCTACGAGCAGTACTTC.

The V gene is TRBV7-2, the J gene TRBJ2-2; possibly TRBD2 for D (7 bases). The germline V gene encodes CDR1 SGHTA and CDR2 FQGNSA. CDR3 size: 15 residues. Trimming took 4 bases from V and 5 from J, leaving 14 bases between them. CDR3 loop: CASSSGGQGTGELFF. The CDR3 DNA sequence: TGTGCCAGCAGCTCCGGGGGGCAGGGTACCGGGGAGCTGTTTTTT. The full variable domain, its missing parts supplied by reference TRBV7-2 and TRBJ2-2, is GAGVSQSPSNKVTEKGKDVELRCDPISGHTALYWYRQSLGQGLEFLIYFQGNSAPDKSGLPSDRFSAERTGGSVSTLTIQRTQQEDSAVYLCASSSGGQGTGELFFGEGSRLTVL.

This clone was seen only a few times. The chain is built from TRBV5-1 and TRBJ1-5; D is possibly TRBD1 (6 bases). Trimming stripped 5 bases from V and 0 bases from J, with 12 bases between. Germline CDR1 is SGHRS and CDR2 is YFSETQ. The CDR3 has 15 residues. CDR3 residues: CASRLGTSSNQPQHF. For the CDR3, the DNA is TGCGCCAGCAGACTCGGGACATCTAGCAATCAGCCCCAGCATTTT.

The CDR3 DNA reads as TGTGCCAGCAGTTTATCATCCTTAATCCACAGGGCCTACGAGCAGTACTTC. It translates to CASSLSSLIHRAYEQYF. The chain combines TRBV27 with TRBJ2-7, with a possible D match to TRBD1 (6 bases). The CDR3 is 17 amino acids. Germline V lookup: CDR1 MNHEY, CDR2 SMNVEV (reference sequence). Trimming removed 0 bases from V and 2 bases from J, with 17 bases in between.

The J gene is TRBJ2-7, the V gene TRBV20-1, with 8 positions matching TRBD1. Germline CDR1 DFQATT, CDR2 SNEGSKA (reference sequence). There are 11 residues in the CDR3. The CDR3, as DNA: TGCCAATACGCCAACAGGGGGAAGCAGTACTTC. It yields the protein CQYANRGKQYF.

This chain connects TRBV27 to TRBJ2-7, with a possible D match to TRBD2 (6 bases). V was shortened by 6 bases and J by 1 base, with 10 bases between the two germline ends. CDR3 length equals 13 residues. Germline V gene data show CDR1 as MNHEY and CDR2 as SMNVEV (reference sequence). The CDR3 protein is CASSLRESYEQYF. The DNA for the CDR3 is TGTGCCAGCAGCCTGCGGGAATCCTACGAGCAGTACTTC.

The chain couples TRBV30 to TRBJ1-1; 9 positions agree with TRBD1. Germline V gene sequence: CDR1 GTSNPN, CDR2 SVGIG (reference sequence). The CDR3 sequence is 13 residues long. J was trimmed by 5 bases and V by 7 bases; bases with no gene match: 8. The CDR3 bases are TGTGCCTCTCCCGGGACAGGGAGAACTGAAGCTTTCTTT. Encoded protein: CASPGTGRTEAFF.

The chain carries TRBV29-1 and TRBJ2-5; D might be TRBD1 (6 bases). V dropped 8 bases and J dropped 7 bases, with 17 bases sitting between them. Germline V CDR1 and CDR2: SQVTM, ANQGSEA. The CDR3 is made up of 12 amino acids. CDR3 sequence reads: CSLGTPSGTQYF. CDR3 in DNA: TGCAGCTTAGGGACACCTTCGGGGACCCAGTACTTC.

This chain connects TRBV7-8 to TRBJ2-7; 8 bases match TRBD1. CDR1 SGHVS and CDR2 FQNEAQ come from the germline V gene. The CDR3 is 14 residues long. With V trimmed by 4 bases and J by 0 bases, 2 bases remained unmatched. The CDR3 reads CASSSDRGSYEQYF. The DNA for the CDR3 is TGTGCCAGCAGCTCCGACAGGGGCTCCTACGAGCAGTACTTC.

The chain joins TRBV7-9 to TRBJ1-1; D is uncertain. The V gene lost 5 bases and the J gene lost 7 bases, with 8 bases spanning the gap. The CDR3 extends over 11 amino acids. Germline CDR1 SEHNR, CDR2 FQNEAQ (reference sequence). This chain's CDR3 is CASSPEVEAFF. In nucleotides, the CDR3 is TGTGCCAGCAGCCCGGAGGTTGAAGCTTTCTTT. Full variable domain (rest looked up from reference TRBV7-9 and TRBJ1-1): DTGVSQNPRHKITKRGQNVTFRCDPISEHNRLYWYRQTLGQGPEFLTYFQNEAQLEKSRLLSDRFSAERPKGSFSTLEIQRTEQGDSAMYLCASSPEVEAFFGQGTRLTVV.